This T cell receptor (beta chain) was profiled in a study of T-cell memory formation after mild COVID-19. TCRdb processed the 5' RACE reads anew with MiXCR; each CDR3 protein has one entry. The sample has under 35,000 distinct CDR3 sequences; over 20% are singletons. The germline gives CDR1 SGHRS, CDR2 YFSETQ. CDR3 length: 14 amino acids. This clonotype was detected ten times or more. An end of the junction differs from the germline gene, which may be a read error. This sequence was found in an adult who had mild COVID-19 (a few samples of this study predate the infection). Cell type and time point are not known. This sequence joins TRBV5-1 and TRBJ2-7, with TRBD1 identical over 9 bases. The source material was PBMCs or a T cell subset sorted from them (not recorded which). This CDR3 is CASSLGGDRDPPKF. CDR3 sequence (DNA): TGCGCCAGCAGCTTGGGAGGGGACAGGGACCCCCCGAAGTTC.